These 24 T cell receptor beta chains were sequenced from one sample in a study of T cell clonotyping in hematopoietic cell transplantation. Clones were sequenced by immunoSEQ multiplex PCR, and TCRdb holds only the in-frame ones, with some missing. The sample carries several thousand clones, 26% recorded once. The source was peripheral blood mononuclear cells, collected 180 days after allogeneic stem cell transplant. The receptors here all came from a male patient aged 35-50 years who had an allogeneic stem cell transplant from an unrelated donor, so the T cells may come from the graft donor. Some clones in this sample may be carry-over from other donors' samples.

CDR3 sequence reads: CASSRSTGVNTEAFF. The CDR3 DNA is TGTGCCAGCAGCCGGTCGACAGGGGTGAACACTGAAGCTTTCTTT. The rearrangement joins TRBV4-2 to TRBJ1-1; 8 bases agree with TRBD1. V trimming: 4 bases; J trimming: 0 bases; junction bases outside the gene matches: 4. Germline V gene data show CDR1 as LGHNA and CDR2 as YNFKEQ. This CDR3 has 15 residues.

The chain carries TRBV6-6 and TRBJ1-6, with TRBD1 matching 7 bases. This CDR3 has 15 residues. V was pared by 3 bases and J by 7 bases, with 6 bases of the junction left unmatched. Per the germline V gene, CDR1 is MNHNY and CDR2 is SVGAGI (reference sequence). CDR3 amino acids: CASSYEGALNSPLHF. The CDR3 DNA sequence: TGTGCCAGCAGTTATGAGGGGGCATTAAATTCACCCCTCCACTTT.

The V call is TRBV29-1, the J call TRBJ2-7; either TRBD1 or TRBD2 may supply D (6 bases each). CDR1 and CDR2 (germline): SQVTM, ANQGSEA. CDR3 length equals 13 residues. Trimming cost V 6 bases and J 2 bases, with 14 bases left between them. The DNA for the CDR3 is TGCAGCGTCCGTAACGGGGGCGCCTACGAGCAGTACTTC. This encodes CSVRNGGAYEQYF.

This chain connects TRBV27 to TRBJ2-5; the D is unclear. The CDR3 is 17 residues long. Looked up from germline, CDR1 is MNHEY and CDR2 is SMNVEV (reference sequence). V lost 5 bases and J lost 1, with 20 bases in between. The chain's CDR3 is CASSPMNPIQAQETQYF. In DNA form, the CDR3 reads TGTGCCAGCAGTCCAATGAACCCCATCCAGGCCCAAGAGACCCAGTACTTC.

V gene TRBV6-5 combines with J gene TRBJ2-3, with a weak D call TRBD2 (7 bases). This CDR3 has 16 amino acids. Germline loops: CDR1 MNHEY, CDR2 SVGAGI. The V end lost 2 bases, the J end lost 0 bases, and 12 bases lay between the germline ends. The CDR3 loop is CASSYRGGTSTDTQYF. CDR3 bases: TGTGCCAGCAGTTACAGGGGGGGGACCAGCACAGATACGCAGTATTTT.

The chain is built from TRBV30 and TRBJ1-2; D call uncertain. The CDR3 has 13 amino acids. Deletions cut 5 bases from V and 6 bases from J, with 16 bases between. The V gene's germline CDR1 is GTSNPN and CDR2 SVGIG (reference sequence). The CDR3 DNA sequence: TGTGCCTGGTCGGACCGCCAAGGAGATGGCTACACCTTC. Translating it yields CAWSDRQGDGYTF.

The chain is built from TRBV29-1 and TRBJ1-2; D gene uncertain. Germline values: CDR1 SQVTM, CDR2 ANQGSEA. Trimming took 7 bases from V and 7 from J, leaving 16 bases between them. This CDR3 is 12 amino acids long. The DNA of the CDR3 is TGCAGCGCCGAGGCGGTAGTGAGTGGCTACACCTTC. It yields the protein CSAEAVVSGYTF. Full variable domain (rest looked up from reference TRBV29-1 and TRBJ1-2): SAVISQKPSRDICQRGTSLTIQCQVDSQVTMMFWYRQQPGQSLTLIATANQGSEATYESGFVIDKFPISRPNLTFSTLTVSNMSPEDSSIYLCSAEAVVSGYTFGSGTRLTVV.

This clone was counted only a few times. The V and J genes are TRBV28 and TRBJ1-4; unclear D gene. Germline V gives CDR1 MDHEN, CDR2 SYDVKM. The germline V and J ends were trimmed by 1 base and 8 bases, with 8 bases remaining between them. The CDR3 runs to 13 residues. The DNA of the CDR3 is TGTGCCAGCAGTTTATCGGGGTGGGAAAAACTGTTTTTT. Its protein is CASSLSGWEKLFF.

The V gene is TRBV30, the J gene TRBJ2-7; no clear D. This CDR3 spans 12 amino acids. The germline V and J ends were trimmed by 3 bases and 0 bases, with 6 bases remaining between them. Germline loops: CDR1 GTSNPN, CDR2 SVGIG (reference sequence). CDR3 coding DNA: TGTGCCTGGAGAGCACGCTCCTACGAGCAGTACTTC. It is translated as CAWRARSYEQYF.

By share, this clone ranks as medium-sized (0.01 to 0.1%). This CDR3 is also generated by other DNA sequences in the sample. The chain employs TRBV29-1 and TRBJ1-2, with D uncertain. CDR1 and CDR2 (germline): SQVTM, ANQGSEA. V lost 1 base and J 4 bases, leaving 1 base between the germline ends. CDR3 length: 10 amino acids. DNA for the CDR3: TGCAGCGTTGAAGGCTATGGCTACACCTTC. This translates into CSVEGYGYTF.

The chain carries TRBV4-1 and TRBJ1-1; no reliable D call. This CDR3 contains 14 residues. Between the trimmed V and J ends, which lost 1 base and 5 bases, there was a span of 11 bases. Per germline, CDR1 MGHRA and CDR2 YSYEKL. The CDR3, as DNA: TGCGCCAGCAGCCAAGTGGAGAGGTTTACTGAAGCTTTCTTT. Residues: CASSQVERFTEAFF.

The chain couples TRBV28 to TRBJ2-2, with D hard to call. This CDR3 has 12 amino acids. Germline CDR1 reads MDHEN; CDR2 reads SYDVKM. With 6 bases removed from V and 7 bases from J, the gap between germline ends came to 9 bases. The CDR3 DNA follows: TGTGCCAGCAGCCCTAGGATCGGGGAGCTGTTTTTT. Translated: CASSPRIGELFF.

This clone was detected only a few times. The chain combines TRBV5-1 with TRBJ1-2, with D hard to call. The V gene's germline CDR1 is SGHRS and CDR2 YFSETQ. V lost 2 bases and J 8 bases, leaving 10 bases between the germline ends. The CDR3 spans 12 residues. Written as DNA, the CDR3 is TGCGCCAGCAGCTTTGGAGGGAACGGCTACACCTTC. This translates into CASSFGGNGYTF.

A single count supports this clone. This chain joins TRBV30 and TRBJ1-3; D remains unclear. The CDR3 is 16 residues long. Germline CDR1 GTSNPN, CDR2 SVGIG (reference sequence). The V gene lost 0 bases and the J gene lost 2 bases, with 14 bases spanning the gap. CDR3 loop: CAWSVPGLKTGNTIYF. In DNA form, the CDR3 reads TGTGCCTGGAGTGTACCTGGGCTTAAAACTGGAAACACCATATATTTT.

This clone has only a few counts. The chain combines TRBV6-5 with TRBJ2-5; D is perhaps TRBD2 (5 bases). V was pared by 6 bases and J by 3 bases, with 17 bases between. From germline, CDR1 is MNHEY and CDR2 SVGAGI. There are 15 residues in the CDR3. The CDR3 coding sequence is TGTGCCAGCAGCCCGGAAGAACTAGTTAAAGAGACCCAGTACTTC. Translated, it gives CASSPEELVKETQYF.

This sequence joins TRBV30 and TRBJ1-2; 8 bases fit TRBD1. CDR3 length: 12 amino acids. Germline assignment: CDR1 GTSNPN and CDR2 SVGIG (reference sequence). J gave up 14 bases and V 2 bases, and 10 bases lay outside the gene matches. CDR3 loop: CAWSPQGARETF. DNA of the CDR3: TGTGCCTGGAGTCCTCAGGGGGCGCGGGAGACCTTC.

The chain couples TRBV7-6 to TRBJ2-3; tentative D call: TRBD2 (6 bases). The germline V gene encodes CDR1 SGHVS and CDR2 FNYEAQ. V lost 0 bases to trimming and J lost 4 bases, with 14 bases between them. The CDR3 contains 16 residues. CDR3: CASSLAPGSRADTQYF. CDR3 coding DNA: TGTGCCAGCAGCTTAGCCCCCGGGAGTAGGGCAGATACGCAGTATTTT. Combining the CDR3 with reference TRBV7-6 and TRBJ2-3 gives the whole variable domain GAGVSQSPRYKVTKRGQDVALRCDPISGHVSLYWYRQALGQGPEFLTYFNYEAQQDKSGLPNDRFSAERPEGSISTLTIQRTEQRDSAMYRCASSLAPGSRADTQYFGPGTRLTVL.

This clone is classed as large. The chain combines TRBV13 with TRBJ2-3; 12 nucleotides match TRBD2. Per the germline V gene, CDR1 is PRHDT and CDR2 is FYEKMQ (reference sequence). V shed 4 bases and J 2 bases; nucleotides not matched to a gene: 4. The CDR3 sequence is 16 residues long. CDR3 sequence reads: CASSSSSGGATDTQYF. CDR3 in DNA: TGTGCCAGCAGCTCGTCTAGCGGGGGGGCCACAGATACGCAGTATTTT.

This clone appeared a few times. The chain has TRBV9 and TRBJ1-6, with unresolved D. From germline, CDR1 is SGDLS and CDR2 YYNGEE. V lost 2 bases and J lost 10, with 7 bases in between. The CDR3 is 12 amino acids. This CDR3 reads CASSVPGSPLHF. CDR3 nucleotide sequence: TGTGCCAGCAGCGTGCCCGGGTCACCCCTCCACTTT.

The chain links TRBV30 to TRBJ1-5; the match to TRBD1 covers 7 bases. This CDR3 has 13 amino acids. J was trimmed by 5 bases and V by 3 bases; bases with no gene match: 4. CDR1 and CDR2 from the germline V gene are GTSNPN and SVGIG (reference sequence). CDR3 DNA: TGTGCCTGGAGAACAGACAGGGATCAGCCCCAGCATTTT. Translating gives CAWRTDRDQPQHF.

This clone was seen more than once but under ten times. The V call is TRBV28, the J call TRBJ1-5; D unresolved. V was cut by 7 bases and J by 4 bases, with 8 bases left in between. Germline V gene sequence: CDR1 MDHEN, CDR2 SYDVKM. CDR3 length: 12 residues. This CDR3 is CASKGGNQPQHF. The CDR3 DNA follows: TGTGCCAGCAAGGGCGGTAATCAGCCCCAGCATTTT.

The rearrangement uses TRBV14 and TRBJ2-4, with 9 positions matching TRBD2. Unmatched junction bases numbered 10, after V lost 1 base and J lost 3 bases. The CDR3 is 18 residues long. Germline CDR1 SGHDN, CDR2 FVKESK. The DNA for the CDR3 is TGTGCCAGCAGCCAAGGGCGCGGGAGGGCCCTAGGCAAAAACATTCAGTACTTC. Amino acid sequence: CASSQGRGRALGKNIQYF.

The chain links TRBV28 to TRBJ1-1; D may be TRBD1 (6 bases). Germline CDR1 and CDR2: MDHEN and SYDVKM. The V end was cut by 7 bases, the J end by 4 bases, with 13 bases between. The CDR3 is 13 amino acids. The CDR3 bases are TGTGCCAGCAACACAGGGTGGAGCACTGAAGCTTTCTTT. Amino acid sequence: CASNTGWSTEAFF. Filled out from reference TRBV28 and TRBJ1-1, the complete variable domain reads DVKVTQSSRYLVKRTGEKVFLECVQDMDHENMFWYRQDPGLGLRLIYFSYDVKMKEKGDIPEGYSVSREKKERFSLILESASTNQTSMYLCASNTGWSTEAFFGQGTRLTVV.

This chain connects TRBV30 to TRBJ1-2; the match to TRBD1 covers 8 bases. This CDR3 is built from 13 residues. Germline V lookup: CDR1 GTSNPN, CDR2 SVGIG (reference sequence). V lost 2 bases to trimming and J lost 5 bases; unmatched junction nucleotides: 4. The CDR3 sequence: CAWSPRTGYGYTF. CDR3 DNA: TGTGCCTGGAGTCCCCGGACAGGGTATGGCTACACCTTC.